This entry concerns a single TCR beta chain. Antigen: not known. These data come from a study of blood T cells in healthy people across ages. Overall study findings and caveats: Per million T cells, TCR beta diversity dropped roughly linearly as age increased.

Trimming removed 5 bases at V and 1 base at J, with 18 bases between. The CDR3 runs 16 residues. Per germline, CDR1 MDHEN and CDR2 SYDVKM. For the second PCR, which ran for roughly 6 to 12 cycles, a sample-barcoded 5' primer and a J-beta primer mix were used. Through a template-switch adaptor with 12 random nucleotides, each cDNA molecule received a tag. CDR3-containing paired-end reads numbering at least 2.5 million came from each sample. MiXCR, run by TCRdb on the 5' RACE reads, gives a single entry per CDR3 protein. Of about 1 million distinct CDR3 sequences listed, 35% to 50% are singletons. The chain uses TRBV28 and TRBJ2-7, with D maybe TRBD1 (5 bases). Sequencing input: blood. The sequence was collected from a woman aged 55 to 70 in good health. The DNA of the CDR3 is TGTGCCAGCAGTCCAACCCGGCAGGGCCCATCCTACGAGCAGTACTTC. Its translation: CASSPTRQGPSYEQYF.